What follows describes a single T cell receptor beta chain. The sample originates from a study of shared clonotypes between healthy human individuals. Deep level was the assay's run setting. Sequencing was performed with immunoSEQ multiplex PCR; in TCRdb, only in-frame clones are kept and a portion is missing. Of approximately 1,000,000 clones detected, about 80% appear once; the ten largest clones hold 0.52%. Between the trimmed V and J ends, which lost 9 bases and 7 bases, there was a span of 10 bases. Germline loops: CDR1 SNHLY, CDR2 FYNNEI. CDR3 length: 11 residues. The specimen was memory CD4+ T cells from PBMCs. Documented subset: CD45RA-negative fraction. The chain carries TRBV2 and TRBJ2-1, with a tentative D call TRBD2 (5 bases). This TCR was recovered from a man aged 18 to 30 in good health. Some clones in this sample may be carry-over from other donors' samples. As DNA, the CDR3 is TGTGCCAGTAAACTAGTGAATGAGCAGTTCTTC. Translated, it gives CASKLVNEQFF. Filled out from reference TRBV2 and TRBJ2-1, the complete variable domain reads EPEVTQTPSHQVTQMGQEVILRCVPISNHLYFYWYRQILGQKVEFLVSFYNNEISEKSEIFDDQFSVERPDGSNFTLKIRSTKLEDSAMYFCASKLVNEQFFGPGTRLTVL.